The T cell receptor beta chain described here comes from a study of blood T cell repertoires in COVID-19. V gave up 2 bases and J gave up 8 bases; unmatched junction bases: 10. This CDR3 is built from 18 residues. The germline V gene has CDR1 SEHNR and CDR2 FQNEAQ (reference sequence). Clones were sequenced by immunoSEQ multiplex PCR, and TCRdb holds only the in-frame ones, with some missing. This table has some 180,000 clones, around 84% appearing once. The receptor was isolated from a woman at least 80 years old with COVID-19, enrolled during active disease. The chain links TRBV7-9 to TRBJ2-1; 15 nucleotides match TRBD2. Sequenced: peripheral blood. Here the CDR3 DNA reads TGTGCCAGCAGCTTAAGGGGACTAGCGGGAGGTTTGTTGTATGAGCAGTTCTTC. As protein: CASSLRGLAGGLLYEQFF.